This is a list of T cell receptor beta chains from one sample in a study of T cell responses to AZD1222 COVID-19 vaccine. Clones were sequenced by immunoSEQ multiplex PCR, and TCRdb holds only the in-frame ones, with some missing. This table holds about 100,000 clones, around 90% found once. Sequenced material: peripheral blood, taken on day 0 of AZD1222 vaccination. All receptors come from an adult in good health. Both conserved end residues are part of each CDR3. Each record gives: CDR3 protein, CDR3 DNA, V gene, J gene, clone size, D gene. A D gene is named only where the DNA matches it firmly. A clone size is listed for some rows: how often the clone was seen (once, few, many), or a class if it is expanded.

CDR3aa: CASSFFRGLIHGYTF
CDR3nt: TGTGCCAGCAGTTTTTTCCGGGGGCTGATCCATGGCTACACCTTC
v_gene: TRBV27
j_gene: TRBJ1-2
abundance: once
d_gene: NA

CDR3aa: CATSIDIYGYTF
CDR3nt: TGTGCCACCTCGATTGACATTTATGGCTACACCTTC
v_gene: TRBV6-6
j_gene: TRBJ1-2
abundance: NA
d_gene: NA

CDR3aa: CASSKRREWEGPYNEQFF
CDR3nt: TGTGCCAGCAGCAAAAGGCGGGAGTGGGAGGGCCCCTACAATGAGCAGTTCTTC
v_gene: TRBV21-1
j_gene: TRBJ2-1
abundance: NA
d_gene: NA

CDR3aa: CASSFRRESPISGYTF
CDR3nt: TGTGCCAGCAGCTTTCGAAGAGAATCCCCTATAAGTGGCTACACCTTC
v_gene: TRBV5-6
j_gene: TRBJ1-2
abundance: NA
d_gene: NA

CDR3aa: CASTSQGNQPQHF
CDR3nt: TGCGCCAGCACGTCACAGGGGAATCAGCCCCAGCATTTT
v_gene: TRBV10-2
j_gene: TRBJ1-5
abundance: few
d_gene: TRBD1

CDR3aa: CSVEVGGSPNQPQHF
CDR3nt: TGCAGCGTTGAAGTCGGAGGGAGTCCCAATCAGCCCCAGCATTTT
v_gene: TRBV29-1
j_gene: TRBJ1-5
abundance: few
d_gene: NA

CDR3aa: CASSRQGSTEAFF
CDR3nt: TGTGCCAGCAGTCGACAGGGGAGCACTGAAGCTTTCTTT
v_gene: TRBV7-2
j_gene: TRBJ1-1
abundance: NA
d_gene: TRBD1

CDR3aa: CASSETSGPSTDTQYF
CDR3nt: TGTGCCAGCAGCGAGACTAGCGGGCCAAGCACAGATACGCAGTATTTT
v_gene: TRBV7-2
j_gene: TRBJ2-3
abundance: NA
d_gene: TRBD2

CDR3aa: CASSFPGTSYEQYF
CDR3nt: TGTGCCAGCAGTTTCCCCGGGACTAGCTACGAGCAGTACTTC
v_gene: TRBV28
j_gene: TRBJ2-7
abundance: NA
d_gene: TRBD2

CDR3aa: CASSLDRDYGYTF
CDR3nt: TGTGCCAGCTCACTGGACAGGGACTATGGCTACACCTTC
v_gene: TRBV18
j_gene: TRBJ1-2
abundance: once
d_gene: TRBD1

CDR3aa: CASSRVRLAGDYEQYF
CDR3nt: TGTGCCAGCAGCCGAGTCCGACTAGCGGGGGACTACGAGCAGTACTTC
v_gene: TRBV3-1/TRBV3-2
j_gene: TRBJ2-7
abundance: NA
d_gene: TRBD2

CDR3aa: CAWTGTLAGKLETQYF
CDR3nt: TGTGCCTGGACTGGAACACTAGCGGGGAAGTTAGAGACCCAGTACTTC
v_gene: TRBV30
j_gene: TRBJ2-5
abundance: NA
d_gene: TRBD2

CDR3aa: CASSLWASGGTGELFF
CDR3nt: TGTGCCAGCAGTTTATGGGCTAGCGGAGGCACCGGGGAGCTGTTTTTT
v_gene: TRBV27
j_gene: TRBJ2-2
abundance: NA
d_gene: TRBD2

CDR3aa: CASSSPGQNYGYTF
CDR3nt: TGTGCCAGCAGTTCCCCGGGACAGAACTATGGCTACACCTTC
v_gene: TRBV27
j_gene: TRBJ1-2
abundance: NA
d_gene: TRBD1

CDR3aa: CASSLKGGHLAEQFF
CDR3nt: TGTGCCAGCAGCTTAAAAGGGGGGCACTTGGCTGAGCAGTTCTTC
v_gene: TRBV11-2
j_gene: TRBJ2-1
abundance: once
d_gene: NA

CDR3aa: CASSLDRAGAFF
CDR3nt: TGTGCCAGCAGCCTGGACAGGGCGGGGGCTTTCTTT
v_gene: TRBV3-1/TRBV3-2
j_gene: TRBJ1-1
abundance: NA
d_gene: TRBD1

CDR3aa: CASSGDNEQFF
CDR3nt: TGTGCCAGCAGTGGGGACAATGAGCAGTTCTTC
v_gene: TRBV2
j_gene: TRBJ2-1
abundance: few
d_gene: NA

CDR3aa: CASSPPVFYNEQFF
CDR3nt: TGTGCCAGCTCACCACCGGTTTTTTACAATGAGCAGTTCTTC
v_gene: TRBV18
j_gene: TRBJ2-1
abundance: once
d_gene: NA

CDR3aa: CASRFRGNQPQHF
CDR3nt: TGTGCCAGCAGGTTCAGGGGAAATCAGCCCCAGCATTTT
v_gene: TRBV2
j_gene: TRBJ1-5
abundance: NA
d_gene: NA

CDR3aa: CATSDGRGMETQYF
CDR3nt: TGTGCCACCAGTGATGGTCGCGGGATGGAGACCCAGTACTTC
v_gene: TRBV24-1
j_gene: TRBJ2-5
abundance: medium-sized
d_gene: NA

CDR3aa: CASSPFTGSTEAFF
CDR3nt: TGTGCCAGCAGCCCGTTTACAGGGAGTACTGAAGCTTTCTTT
v_gene: TRBV7-3
j_gene: TRBJ1-1
abundance: NA
d_gene: NA

CDR3aa: CSASGGLAQEQYF
CDR3nt: TGCAGTGCTAGTGGTGGACTAGCACAAGAGCAGTACTTC
v_gene: TRBV20-1
j_gene: TRBJ2-7
abundance: NA
d_gene: TRBD2

CDR3aa: CASSLDTGFYGYTF
CDR3nt: TGTGCCAGCAGCTTAGATACTGGGTTCTATGGCTACACCTTC
v_gene: TRBV7-9
j_gene: TRBJ1-2
abundance: NA
d_gene: NA

CDR3aa: CASSLGRAEAFF
CDR3nt: TGTGCCAGCAGCCTCGGACGGGCTGAAGCTTTCTTT
v_gene: TRBV7-9
j_gene: TRBJ1-1
abundance: NA
d_gene: NA

CDR3aa: CASSDSRADTGELFF
CDR3nt: TGTGCCAGCAGTGACTCAAGGGCAGACACCGGGGAGCTGTTTTTT
v_gene: TRBV6-4
j_gene: TRBJ2-2
abundance: NA
d_gene: NA

CDR3aa: CASSLESGGSYEQYF
CDR3nt: TGTGCCAGCAGCTTAGAATCAGGCGGATCCTACGAGCAGTACTTC
v_gene: TRBV11-3
j_gene: TRBJ2-7
abundance: NA
d_gene: NA